This is a list of T cell receptor beta chains from one sample in a study of memory CD4+ T cells and cytomegalovirus serostatus. Generated by immunoSEQ multiplex PCR, the TCRdb table keeps only in-frame clones and is missing some. The table shows under 75,000 clones, with around 82% occurring only once. The specimen was memory CD4+ T cells from blood. Receptors were obtained from an adult in good health and CMV-seronegative. Some clones in this sample may be carry-over from other donors' samples. Each CDR3 is given with its conserved first and last residue.

j_call	v_call	cdr3_aa
TRBJ1-5	TRBV30	CAWSVQGNQPQHF
TRBJ1-2	TRBV10-3	CAISETGLEGAGYTF
TRBJ2-7	TRBV25-1	CASSDYIPGGGHEQYF
TRBJ1-4	TRBV7-8	CASSRTQVAEKLFF
TRBJ1-6	TRBV7-2	CASSLVVKGNSPLHF
TRBJ2-5	TRBV9	CASSSIPGETQYF
TRBJ1-4	TRBV5-1	CASSLVGGDDEKLFF
TRBJ1-6	TRBV2	CASSVQGYGLDSPLHF
TRBJ2-3	TRBV11-3	CASSLGGTDTQYF
TRBJ2-3	TRBV18	CASSLYFDRADTQYF
TRBJ2-1	TRBV4-1	CASSPLLAGPRGSHEQFF
TRBJ2-5	TRBV28	CASSFSGLETQYF
TRBJ1-3	TRBV29-1	CSVGDSSGNTIYF
TRBJ2-3	TRBV9	CASSSAGTSYTDTQYF
TRBJ1-1	TRBV5-1	CASGAGNSNTEAFF
TRBJ2-1	TRBV5-6	CASRYTSGSTYNEQFF
TRBJ1-5	TRBV6-1	CASRFWDRGNQPQHF
TRBJ1-2	TRBV6-1	CASRGADNYGYTF